The 12 T cell receptor beta chains below all came from one sample that was sequenced in a study of control samples from healthy donors and cancer patients. Sequencing used immunoSEQ multiplex PCR; TCRdb keeps in-frame clones, though not all of them. Of about 110,000 clones detected, about nine tenths appear once; the ten largest clones hold about 4.2%. The sequenced sample consisted of blood. The source of these receptors is a human donor in good health. The donor label of this sample is uncertain.

V and J are TRBV19 and TRBJ1-5; TRBD1 matches at 7 bases. CDR1 is LNHDA and CDR2 is SQIVND in the germline V gene (reference sequence). V lost 7 bases to trimming and J lost 7 bases; unmatched junction nucleotides: 4. There are 12 residues in the CDR3. This CDR3 reads CASTRQGQPQHF. The CDR3 DNA reads as TGTGCCAGTACGAGACAGGGACAGCCCCAGCATTTT.

The chain combines TRBV4-1 with TRBJ2-3; D gene ambiguous. Looked up from germline, CDR1 is MGHRA and CDR2 is YSYEKL. The germline V and J ends were trimmed by 3 bases and 6 bases, with 13 bases remaining between them. This CDR3 comprises 14 residues. Written as DNA, the CDR3 is TGCGCCAGCAGCCACCCTGACCCTGCGGATACGCAGTATTTT. This sequence encodes CASSHPDPADTQYF.

This chain joins TRBV19 and TRBJ1-6; no clear D gene. Germline V gene data show CDR1 as LNHDA and CDR2 as SQIVND (reference sequence). The length of the CDR3 is 14 residues. Trimming took off 9 bases at V and 0 bases at J, with 9 bases between the two ends. DNA for the CDR3: TGTGCCAGATGTCCGAGCTCCTATAATTCACCCCTCCACTTT. It is translated as CARCPSSYNSPLHF.

The rearrangement links TRBV2 to TRBJ1-3; D unresolved. The CDR3 runs 14 residues. Trimming removed 4 bases from V and 2 bases from J, with 9 bases in between. The V gene's germline CDR1 is SNHLY and CDR2 FYNNEI. The CDR3 sequence: CASSASGAGNTIYF. The CDR3 DNA is TGTGCCAGCAGTGCTTCGGGCGCTGGAAACACCATATATTTT.

The chain is built from TRBV7-9 and TRBJ2-1, with D unclear. Germline V gene data show CDR1 as SEHNR and CDR2 as FQNEAQ (reference sequence). V lost 1 base and J 4 bases, leaving 8 bases between the germline ends. This CDR3 contains 14 residues. The CDR3 coding sequence is TGTGCCAGCAGCTTAGGCGGCGGTTACAATGAGCAGTTCTTC. It specifies CASSLGGGYNEQFF.

CDR3 in amino acids: CASRPSDSEYGYTF. The CDR3 region has the DNA TGTGCCAGCAGACCCTCCGATTCAGAGTATGGCTACACCTTC. V usage is TRBV28 and J usage is TRBJ1-2; D gene uncertain. CDR3 length: 14 residues. Germline V gene lookup returns CDR1 MDHEN and CDR2 SYDVKM. With 6 bases removed from V and 5 bases from J, the gap between germline ends came to 16 bases.

V and J are TRBV10-1 and TRBJ1-1; no clear D gene. Per the germline V gene, CDR1 is WNHNN and CDR2 is SYGVQD (reference sequence). V was pared by 7 bases and J by 7 bases, with 16 bases between. CDR3 length: 13 amino acids. CDR3 amino acids: CASKSGQEVEAFF. CDR3 in DNA: TGCGCCAGCAAATCCGGGCAGGAGGTTGAAGCTTTCTTT.

CDR3 loop: CASKAGTDTQYF. CDR3 sequence (DNA): TGTGCCAGCAAGGCAGGGACAGATACGCAGTATTTT. V and J are TRBV6-4 and TRBJ2-3; TRBD1 might be the D (5 bases). The germline V and J ends were trimmed by 7 bases and 3 bases, with 8 bases remaining between them. The CDR3 runs 12 residues. Germline V gene sequence: CDR1 MRHNA, CDR2 SNTAGT.

The chain carries TRBV5-4 and TRBJ2-7; 10 bases match TRBD1. Trimming at V came to 4 bases and at J to 6 bases, leaving 13 bases not matched to a gene. The length of the CDR3 is 16 residues. Germline assignment: CDR1 SGHNT and CDR2 YYREEE (reference sequence). The CDR3 nucleotides read TGTGCCAGCAGCCGCGGGGCGGGACAGGGGATCGTCGAGCAGTACTTC. Protein product: CASSRGAGQGIVEQYF.

The rearrangement links TRBV28 to TRBJ2-4; TRBD1 is a possible D gene (6 bases). Trimming shortened V by 5 bases and J by 1 base, and 15 bases separated the two germline ends. This CDR3 spans 16 amino acids. Germline values: CDR1 MDHEN, CDR2 SYDVKM. The DNA for the CDR3 is TGTGCCAGCAGTGGCATCTTCGGACAGGCCAAAAACATTCAGTACTTC. Translated: CASSGIFGQAKNIQYF. The variable domain in full, with the rest retrieved from reference TRBV28 and TRBJ2-4, is DVKVTQSSRYLVKRTGEKVFLECVQDMDHENMFWYRQDPGLGLRLIYFSYDVKMKEKGDIPEGYSVSREKKERFSLILESASTNQTSMYLCASSGIFGQAKNIQYFGAGTRLSVL.

V gene TRBV10-3 combines with J gene TRBJ1-1; D gene ambiguous. This CDR3 comprises 15 residues. V was clipped by 4 bases and J by 1 base, with 13 bases between them. Germline lookup yields CDR1 ENHRY and CDR2 SYGVKD. CDR3 in amino acids: CAISAAGGPNTEAFF. DNA for the CDR3: TGTGCCATCAGTGCGGCTGGTGGTCCGAACACTGAAGCTTTCTTT.

The V and J genes are TRBV11-2 and TRBJ1-1, with a possible D match to TRBD1 (6 bases). Trimming took off 3 bases at V and 5 bases at J, with 10 bases between the two ends. This CDR3 spans 13 amino acids. The germline gives CDR1 SGHAT, CDR2 FQNNGV. In DNA, the CDR3 is TGTGCCAGCAGCTTTGGGGGCAGGACTGAAGCTTTCTTT. Encoded protein: CASSFGGRTEAFF.